Listed below are T cell receptor beta chains from one sample, sequenced in a study of blood T cell repertoires in COVID-19. Sequencing used immunoSEQ multiplex PCR; TCRdb keeps in-frame clones, though not all of them. The sample carries over 400,000 clones, roughly 85% recorded once. Material for sequencing was peripheral blood. All receptors come from a human donor in a cohort sampled during active COVID-19. Both conserved end residues are part of each CDR3. A D gene is named only where the DNA matches it firmly. A row's size may be missing; if present it is once, few, many or a size class.

TRBJ2-2	-	TRBV28	TRBD1	16	CASRTAGTGKPGELFF	TGTGCCAGCAGAACGGCCGGGACAGGGAAGCCCGGGGAGCTGTTTTTT
TRBJ1-2	once	TRBV18	-	15	CASSPSRTDQYGYTF	TGTGCCAGCTCACCGTCGAGGACTGATCAATATGGCTACACCTTC
TRBJ1-3	-	TRBV19	-	15	CASSTQVYSGNTIYF	TGTGCCAGTAGTACTCAGGTCTACTCTGGAAACACCATATATTTT
TRBJ2-3	-	TRBV7-3	TRBD2	16	CASSSTSGRAADTQYF	TGTGCCAGCAGCTCAACTAGCGGGAGGGCTGCAGATACGCAGTATTTT
TRBJ1-2	-	TRBV9	-	12	CASAREGDGYTF	TGTGCCAGCGCCCGGGAGGGGGATGGCTACACCTTC
TRBJ1-2	-	TRBV19	-	14	CASSIALRGNGYTF	TGTGCCAGTAGTATAGCACTAAGGGGCAATGGCTACACCTTC
TRBJ2-7	-	TRBV6-2/TRBV6-3	-	12	CASSLSGYEQYF	TGTGCCAGCAGTTTAAGCGGGTACGAGCAGTACTTC
TRBJ1-4	-	TRBV6-5	-	15	CASNILGTPNEKLFF	TGTGCCAGCAACATCTTAGGGACACCGAATGAAAAACTGTTTTTT
TRBJ2-3	-	TRBV28	TRBD2	14	CASGSSGSLDTQYF	TGTGCCAGCGGGTCTAGCGGGAGTCTAGATACGCAGTATTTT
TRBJ1-2	-	TRBV28	TRBD1	14	CASRRTGGSYGYTF	TGTGCCAGCAGGCGGACAGGGGGTTCCTATGGCTACACCTTC
TRBJ1-2	-	TRBV18	TRBD1	17	CASSPRTGTLPYYGYTF	TGTGCCAGCTCACCCCGGACAGGGACTCTGCCTTATTATGGCTACACCTTC
TRBJ1-4	-	TRBV28	-	16	CASSSLGLRTNEKLFF	TGTGCCAGCAGTTCCTTGGGCCTTAGGACTAATGAAAAACTGTTTTTT
TRBJ1-2	-	TRBV4-1	-	15	CASSQDGAGTYGYTF	TGCGCCAGCAGCCAAGATGGGGCAGGAACCTATGGCTACACCTTC
TRBJ2-7	few	TRBV5-6	TRBD1	17	CASSLLGQGALAYEQYF	TGTGCCAGCAGCTTGTTGGGACAGGGGGCCCTAGCCTACGAGCAGTACTTC
TRBJ1-1	-	TRBV29-1	-	12	CSVDRWNTEAFF	TGCAGCGTTGATAGATGGAACACTGAAGCTTTCTTT
TRBJ1-3	-	TRBV30	-	15	CAWSVTGLTRNTIYF	TGTGCCTGGAGTGTAACAGGGTTAACCCGAAACACCATATATTTT
TRBJ2-4	once	TRBV6-5	TRBD2	16	CASSYSYSGTKNIQYF	TGTGCCAGCAGTTACTCTTATAGCGGGACCAAAAACATTCAGTACTTC
TRBJ2-7	-	TRBV9	-	18	CASSPGLGGGGSSYEQYF	TGTGCCAGCAGCCCGGGATTGGGGGGTGGAGGAAGCTCCTACGAGCAGTACTTC
TRBJ1-5	-	TRBV28	-	15	CASSLRTVHNQPQHF	TGTGCCAGCAGTTTACGGACAGTTCACAATCAGCCCCAGCATTTT
TRBJ1-4	-	TRBV25-1	-	14	CASSDLEANEKLFF	TGTGCCAGCAGTGATTTGGAGGCTAATGAAAAACTGTTTTTT
TRBJ2-5	-	TRBV12-3/TRBV12-4	-	13	CASSLGVTETQYF	TGTGCCAGCAGTTTAGGAGTTACGGAGACCCAGTACTTC
TRBJ2-7	-	TRBV28	TRBD2	14	CASSSKRGVYEQYF	TGTGCCAGCAGCTCTAAGCGGGGAGTCTACGAGCAGTACTTC
TRBJ1-4	-	TRBV11-1	-	13	CASSVGRTEKLFF	TGTGCCAGCAGCGTAGGGCGGACAGAAAAACTGTTTTTT
TRBJ2-6	-	TRBV28	TRBD1	16	CASSLSTGAGANVLTF	TGTGCCAGCAGTTTATCGACAGGGGCTGGGGCCAACGTCCTGACTTTC
TRBJ2-5	few	TRBV10-3	TRBD2	16	CAISLLASGSSETQYF	TGTGCCATCAGCCTTCTTGCTAGCGGGAGTTCGGAGACCCAGTACTTC
TRBJ2-1	few	TRBV7-2	TRBD2	16	CASSSFSGRRNNEQFF	TGTGCCAGCAGCTCGTTTAGCGGGAGGAGGAACAATGAGCAGTTCTTC
TRBJ2-1	-	TRBV12-5	TRBD2	15	CASGLLAGGSNEQFF	TGTGCTAGTGGTTTGCTAGCGGGAGGGTCCAATGAGCAGTTCTTC
TRBJ1-1	-	TRBV3-1/TRBV3-2	TRBD1	18	CASNKKNGRGTLNTEAFF	TGTGCCAGCAACAAGAAGAATGGCAGGGGGACCCTGAACACTGAAGCTTTCTTT
TRBJ2-6	-	TRBV7-7	-	14	CASATSSGANVLTF	TGTGCTAGCGCAACCAGCTCTGGGGCCAACGTCCTGACTTTC
TRBJ2-3	-	TRBV6-5	-	15	CASSPRGVDTDTQYF	TGTGCCAGCAGCCCCAGGGGGGTTGACACAGATACGCAGTATTTT
TRBJ1-2	-	TRBV6-5	-	15	CASSSLIPRQYGYTF	TGTGCCAGCAGTTCCCTCATCCCCCGACAGTATGGCTACACCTTC
TRBJ2-1	-	TRBV9	TRBD2	17	CASSAPLLASSYNEQFF	TGTGCCAGCAGCGCACCCCTACTAGCGAGCTCCTACAATGAGCAGTTCTTC
TRBJ2-5	-	TRBV6-1	TRBD1	15	CASSDRGDRAPTGNF	TGTGCCAGCAGTGATAGAGGGGACAGGGCGCCCACCGGCAACTTC
TRBJ2-7	-	TRBV28	TRBD1	14	CASRPGQPFYEQYF	TGTGCCAGCAGGCCGGGACAGCCCTTCTACGAGCAGTACTTC
TRBJ2-3	-	TRBV24-1	-	14	CATSDRQGTDTQYF	TGTGCCACCAGTGATCGACAGGGCACAGATACGCAGTATTTT
TRBJ1-4	-	TRBV28	-	14	CASSRATLGEKLFF	TGTGCCAGCAGCAGGGCAACTCTAGGTGAAAAACTGTTTTTT
TRBJ1-6	-	TRBV30	-	12	CASQTRNSPLHF	TGTGCCTCACAGACCCGGAATTCACCCCTCCACTTT